This T cell receptor (beta chain) was observed in a study of blood T cell repertoires in COVID-19. Study-level information: Specimens from acute and convalescent COVID-19 originated in the United States, Italy and Spain. Sample material is recorded as cDNA or gDNA derived from T cells, B-cell-depleted T cells, or PBMCs.

Produced via immunoSEQ multiplex PCR; TCRdb's table is partial and in-frame only. This table has 150,000 to 180,000 clones, under 85% appearing once. Trimming pared 1 base from V and 3 bases from J, leaving 10 bases between. The length of the CDR3 is 14 residues. Germline lookup yields CDR1 SGHNT and CDR2 YYREEE (reference sequence). Seattle patients were enrolled while actively infected and followed longitudinally. The genes are TRBV5-4 and TRBJ1-1; no firm D call. The receptor comes from a man aged 55-75 years with COVID-19, enrolled during active disease. Sequencing was performed on peripheral blood. DNA of the CDR3: TGTGCCAGCAGCTTGTTACGGCGGGACACTGAAGCTTTCTTT. Protein sequence: CASSLLRRDTEAFF. The variable domain in full, completed from reference TRBV5-4 and TRBJ1-1, reads ETGVTQSPTHLIKTRGQQVTLRCSSQSGHNTVSWYQQALGQGPQFIFQYYREEENGRGNFPPRFSGLQFPNYSSELNVNALELDDSALYLCASSLLRRDTEAFFGQGTRLTVV.